This T cell receptor beta chain was sequenced for a study of blood T cell repertoires in COVID-19. On the study more broadly: The samples span acute and convalescent COVID-19 from the United States, Italy and Spain. PBMCs, B-cell-depleted T cells, or T cells provided the cDNA or gDNA that made up the material.

In the original processing: Amplifying reference gene primers gave estimates of nucleated cell counts. Assay: immunoSEQ multiplex PCR; the TCRdb copy retains only in-frame clones and omits some. V, J and clone size derive from that table, while D and trimming were established from the DNA sequence. The top ten hold just under 4.5% of the sample, which has 97,000 or so clones, more than 80% seen once. Sequencing was done on a sample of peripheral blood. The TCR comes from a human donor in a cohort sampled during active COVID-19.

This chain's CDR3 is CASSYRTGGSDEQYF. In nucleotides, the CDR3 is TGCGCCAGCAGTTACAGGACAGGGGGCTCGGACGAGCAGTACTTC. The V gene is TRBV5-1, the J gene TRBJ2-7; 11 positions agree with TRBD1. CDR1 SGHRS and CDR2 YFSETQ come from the germline V gene. The CDR3 consists of 15 residues. The V gene end was trimmed by 5 bases and the J gene end by 5 bases; junction bases not matched to a gene: 9.